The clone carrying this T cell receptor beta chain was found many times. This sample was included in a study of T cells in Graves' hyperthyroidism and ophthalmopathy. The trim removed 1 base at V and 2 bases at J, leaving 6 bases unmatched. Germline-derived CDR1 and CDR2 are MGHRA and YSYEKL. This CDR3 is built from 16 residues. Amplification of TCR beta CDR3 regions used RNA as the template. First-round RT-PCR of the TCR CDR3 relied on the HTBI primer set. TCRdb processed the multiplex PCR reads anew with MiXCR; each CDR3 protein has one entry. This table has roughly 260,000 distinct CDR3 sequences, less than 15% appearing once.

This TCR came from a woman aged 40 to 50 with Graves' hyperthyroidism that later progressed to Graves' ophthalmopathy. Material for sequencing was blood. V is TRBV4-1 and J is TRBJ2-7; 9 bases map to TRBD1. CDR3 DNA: TGCGCCAGCAGCCAAGCCTGGGACAGGGCGACCTACGAGCAGTACTTC. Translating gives CASSQAWDRATYEQYF.